One sample yielded the 13 T cell receptor beta chains listed below, sequenced in a study of cytomegalovirus exposure and HLA in healthy donors. The method was immunoSEQ multiplex PCR; TCRdb's version includes in-frame clones alone and lacks a portion of them. The table shows hundreds of thousands of clones, with roughly 90% occurring only once. The sample comprised PBMCs. The receptors stem from a woman younger than 30 in good health and CMV-seronegative.

In this sample, this clone turned up once. V is TRBV5-6 and J is TRBJ1-5; no clear D gene. CDR1 is SGHDT, CDR2 YYEEEE, per germline. Trimming shortened V by 4 bases and J by 5 bases, and 7 bases separated the two germline ends. CDR3 size: 12 residues. The CDR3 protein is CASSGQDQPQHF. CDR3 DNA: TGTGCCAGCAGCGGCCAAGATCAGCCCCAGCATTTT.

This clone was detected only once. The V and J genes are TRBV6-5 and TRBJ2-7, with TRBD1 identical over 7 bases. Unmatched junction bases numbered 10, after V lost 7 bases and J lost 1 base. Germline V gives CDR1 MNHEY, CDR2 SVGAGI. CDR3 length equals 15 residues. In nucleotides, the CDR3 is TGTGCCAGCACCAAGACAGGGCTGCTATCCTACGAGCAGTACTTC. Its translation: CASTKTGLLSYEQYF.

The V call is TRBV5-1, the J call TRBJ2-1; 10 bases map to TRBD2. V lost 8 bases to trimming and J lost 0 bases; unmatched junction nucleotides: 2. This CDR3 has 14 amino acids. Germline V gives CDR1 SGHRS, CDR2 YFSETQ. The CDR3 region is CARKRGGSYNEQFF. Written as DNA, the CDR3 is TGCGCCAGGAAGCGGGGGGGCTCCTACAATGAGCAGTTCTTC. Full variable domain (remainder filled in from reference TRBV5-1 and TRBJ2-1): KAGVTQTPRYLIKTRGQQVTLSCSPISGHRSVSWYQQTPGQGLQFLFEYFSETQRNKGNFPGRFSGRQFSNSRSEMNVSTLELGDSALYLCARKRGGSYNEQFFGPGTRLTVL.

The genes are TRBV2 and TRBJ1-5, with no clear D. The CDR3 is 13 amino acids. Germline V gene data show CDR1 as SNHLY and CDR2 as FYNNEI. The V end was cut by 8 bases, the J end by 4 bases, with 12 bases between. CDR3 sequence reads: CASSYSPNQPQHF. The CDR3 coding sequence is TGTGCCAGCTCTTACAGCCCGAATCAGCCCCAGCATTTT.

The V and J genes are TRBV11-2 and TRBJ2-7; the D gene is possibly TRBD1 (5 bases). This CDR3 has 13 amino acids. The germline CDR1 and CDR2 sequences are SGHAT and FQNNGV. Between the trimmed V and J ends, which lost 4 bases and 9 bases, there was a span of 16 bases. The CDR3 sequence is CASSSRTHTRQYF. The CDR3 DNA reads as TGTGCCAGCAGCTCCAGGACACATACGAGGCAGTACTTC.

CDR3 region: CASRGGERPDTQYF. The CDR3 region has the DNA TGCGCCAGCCGCGGGGGGGAGCGTCCAGATACGCAGTATTTT. The chain recombines TRBV5-1 with TRBJ2-3; 9 bases align to TRBD2. The CDR3 is 14 residues long. Germline CDR1 reads SGHRS; CDR2 reads YFSETQ. V dropped 7 bases and J dropped 4; count of bases not matched to a gene: 7.

This sequence joins TRBV27 and TRBJ2-7, with D possibly matching TRBD2 (5 bases). The germline V gene encodes CDR1 MNHEY and CDR2 SMNVEV (reference sequence). The CDR3 contains 13 residues. V shed 4 bases and J shed 6 bases, with 13 bases lying between them. The CDR3 DNA sequence: TGTGCCAGCAGTTGGTCCCGGGATGGCGAGCAGTACTTC. It codes for CASSWSRDGEQYF.

In this sample, this clone turned up once. Other DNA sequences of this sample code for an identical CDR3. The chain recombines TRBV9 with TRBJ2-2; no clear D. Germline-derived CDR1 and CDR2 are SGDLS and YYNGEE. Trimming removed 0 bases at V and 6 bases at J, with 6 bases between. CDR3 length: 13 amino acids. In DNA form, the CDR3 reads TGTGCCAGCAGCGTAGTGTCCGCCGGGGAGCTGTTTTTT. Amino acids: CASSVVSAGELFF.

J is TRBJ2-5 and V is TRBV27, with no clear D. V lost 4 bases, J lost 10 bases, and 16 bases lay in between. CDR1 and CDR2 (germline): MNHEY, SMNVEV (reference sequence). This CDR3 contains 13 residues. CDR3 DNA sequence: TGTGCCAGCAGTTCACTCCCCGGTCCCGACCAGTACTTC. Protein sequence: CASSSLPGPDQYF.

This sequence joins TRBV11-2 and TRBJ2-7; D possibly corresponds to TRBD2 (5 bases). Germline CDR1 reads SGHAT; CDR2 reads FQNNGV. CDR3 size: 14 residues. Trimming shortened V by 5 bases and J by 3 bases, and 14 bases separated the two germline ends. The CDR3 nucleotides are TGTGCCAGCAGCCGGAATCGGGGTGGCTACGAGCAGTACTTC. It codes for CASSRNRGGYEQYF.

The rearrangement joins TRBV6-1 to TRBJ2-7, with 10 nucleotides matching TRBD1. From germline, CDR1 is MNHNS and CDR2 SASEGT. Trimming took 7 bases from V and 5 from J; bases not matched to a gene: 8. This CDR3 region has 14 residues. CDR3 sequence reads: CASTGTGVPHEQYF. The CDR3 coding sequence is TGTGCCAGCACCGGGACAGGGGTCCCCCACGAGCAGTACTTC.

The chain joins TRBV5-1 to TRBJ1-1; TRBD1 is a possible D gene (5 bases). This CDR3 contains 14 residues. V shed 2 bases and J shed 4 bases, with 12 bases lying between them. Germline lookup yields CDR1 SGHRS and CDR2 YFSETQ. The DNA for the CDR3 is TGCGCCAGCAGCTTAGGAGGGACTAGCACTGAAGCTTTCTTT. Protein sequence: CASSLGGTSTEAFF.

This chain joins TRBV6-5 and TRBJ1-5, with unresolved D. Germline-derived CDR1 and CDR2 are MNHEY and SVGAGI. Trimming left V 7 bases short and J 5 bases short, with 12 bases between. The CDR3 totals 13 residues. The CDR3 DNA is TGTGCCAGCACTCCGGGATGGGATCAGCCCCAGCATTTT. It is translated as CASTPGWDQPQHF.